This T cell receptor beta chain was identified in a study of identical twins. In TCRdb, the 5' RACE reads were re-called with MiXCR into one record per CDR3 protein. Altogether 1.5 million to 2 million distinct CDR3 sequences are present, roughly 35% being singletons, with the ten largest covering about 0.27%. There are a few counts of this clonotype. V lost 1 base to trimming and J lost 7 bases, with 14 bases between them. The CDR3 consists of 14 residues. The rearrangement joins TRBV12-3 or TRBV12-4 to TRBJ2-7; D tentatively reads TRBD1 or TRBD2 (5 bases each). Sequences were obtained from cord blood. This TCR was sampled from a newborn girl in good health. The chain's CDR3 is CASSLGDPYNEQYF. CDR3 in DNA: TGTGCCAGCAGTTTAGGGGACCCCTACAATGAGCAGTACTTC.